These 6 T cell receptor beta chains originate from one sample sequenced in a study of blood T cell repertoires in COVID-19. TCRdb's table, derived via immunoSEQ multiplex PCR, lists solely in-frame clones and lacks some. The table shows about 24,000 clones, with approximately 88% occurring only once. The sample comprised peripheral blood. Receptors were obtained from a woman in her 70s with active COVID-19.

The rearrangement joins TRBV29-1 to TRBJ1-4; 7 nucleotides line up with TRBD1. The CDR3 has 12 residues. CDR1 is SQVTM and CDR2 is ANQGSEA in the germline V gene. With 8 bases clipped from V and 8 bases from J, the junction kept 8 bases outside the gene matches. CDR3 DNA: TGCAGCACCCGGACAGGCGGCGAAAAACTGTTTTTT. Amino acids: CSTRTGGEKLFF.

This clone is a singleton in its sample. V usage is TRBV21-1 and J usage is TRBJ2-7; TRBD1, the D gene given by the table, was not confirmed from the DNA. TRBV21-1 is noted as a pseudogene. This CDR3 is built from 14 residues. The CDR3 sequence is CASSKDRGHWEQYF. CDR3 nucleotides: TGTGCCAGCAGCAAAGACAGGGGGCATTGGGAGCAGTACTTC.

The V gene is TRBV7-2, the J gene TRBJ2-3; 8 bases are a match to TRBD2. The CDR3 is made up of 14 amino acids. With V trimmed by 2 bases and J by 3 bases, 1 base remained unmatched. Germline loops: CDR1 SGHTA, CDR2 FQGNSA. The CDR3 loop is CASSLQRGTDTQYF. The CDR3 nucleotides read TGTGCCAGCAGCTTACAGCGGGGGACAGATACGCAGTATTTT.

V usage is TRBV28 and J usage is TRBJ2-1, with D possibly TRBD2 on 7 matching bases. CDR3 length: 15 residues. From germline, CDR1 is MDHEN and CDR2 SYDVKM. V lost 6 bases and J lost 7, with 19 bases in between. The CDR3 coding sequence is TGTGCCAGCAGCCGGGGGGCTTTTATGAGGAATGAGCAGTTCTTC. Protein product: CASSRGAFMRNEQFF.

The genes are TRBV7-3 and TRBJ2-7; 7 bases are shared with TRBD2. The CDR3 has 14 amino acids. Trimming cost V 5 bases and J 3 bases; bases outside gene matches: 7. Germline assignment: CDR1 SGHTA and CDR2 FQGTGA. The CDR3 DNA sequence: TGTGCCAGCAGCCCATCACCGGGGGGCTACGAGCAGTACTTC. This translates into CASSPSPGGYEQYF. The complete variable domain, with remaining parts taken from reference TRBV7-3 and TRBJ2-7, reads GAGVSQTPSNKVTEKGKYVELRCDPISGHTALYWYRQSLGQGPEFLIYFQGTGAADDSGLPNDRFFAVRPEGSVSTLKIQRTERGDSAVYLCASSPSPGGYEQYFGPGTRLTVT.

The gene calls are TRBV5-4 and TRBJ2-7; TRBD2 matches 10 bases. The germline CDR1 and CDR2 sequences are SGHNT and YYREEE (reference sequence). V gave up 2 bases and J gave up 3 bases; unmatched junction bases: 2. The CDR3 length is 14 residues. CDR3 protein: CASSLAGGIYEQYF. The CDR3 nucleotides read TGTGCCAGCAGCTTAGCGGGGGGGATCTACGAGCAGTACTTC.